A selection of T cell receptor beta chains follows, all from one sample in a study of OX40 agonist ivuxolimab in advanced cancers. Measured with immunoSEQ multiplex PCR; TCRdb has only the in-frame clones, and not every one. The table lists about 73,000 clones, roughly 86% of them singletons. This specimen consisted of CD4+ or CD8+ T cells sorted from blood, obtained in a trial of the OX40 agonist ivuxolimab. All receptors derive from an adult with an advanced solid tumor such as melanoma, head and neck, liver or kidney cancer. Both conserved end residues are part of each CDR3. D genes are given only for firm matches. Clone sizes are given selectively: once, few, many, or a class where the clone is expanded.

CDR3 DNA: TGTGCCAGCAGTGAAAGGGGCCCAGGGGTTAGCAATCAGCCCCAGCATTTT
CDR3 protein: CASSERGPGVSNQPQHF
V gene: TRBV2
J gene: TRBJ1-5
clone size: NA
D gene: NA

CDR3 DNA: TGCGCCAGCAGCCAAGCTCCCTCAGGGCAGCCCCAGCATTTT
CDR3 protein: CASSQAPSGQPQHF
V gene: TRBV4-1
J gene: TRBJ1-5
clone size: NA
D gene: NA

CDR3 DNA: TGTGCCAGTAGCCGGCCAGGCTCTGGAAACACCATATATTTT
CDR3 protein: CASSRPGSGNTIYF
V gene: TRBV19
J gene: TRBJ1-3
clone size: NA
D gene: NA

CDR3 DNA: TGCGCCAGCAGCTTGTTGCAGGGAAACAATGAGCAGTTCTTC
CDR3 protein: CASSLLQGNNEQFF
V gene: TRBV5-1
J gene: TRBJ2-1
clone size: NA
D gene: NA

CDR3 DNA: TGTGCCAGCAGGAGCAGGGGGGGGTCCTACAATGAGCAGTTCTTC
CDR3 protein: CASRSRGGSYNEQFF
V gene: TRBV2
J gene: TRBJ2-1
clone size: NA
D gene: NA

CDR3 DNA: TGTGCCACCAGTTTCGGGGGTCGCACCGGGGAGCTGTTTTTT
CDR3 protein: CATSFGGRTGELFF
V gene: TRBV15
J gene: TRBJ2-2
clone size: NA
D gene: NA

CDR3 DNA: TGTGCCAGCACCCCCACCGGGACAGGGGTTTACGAGCAGTACTTC
CDR3 protein: CASTPTGTGVYEQYF
V gene: TRBV6-1
J gene: TRBJ2-7
clone size: NA
D gene: TRBD1

CDR3 DNA: TGCGCCAGCAGCTATCGGCCGGGGGGCGCGCAAGAGACCCAGTACTTC
CDR3 protein: CASSYRPGGAQETQYF
V gene: TRBV5-1
J gene: TRBJ2-5
clone size: NA
D gene: NA

CDR3 DNA: TGTGCCTGGAGAAGTGAGGGGACCGGGGAGCTGTTTTTT
CDR3 protein: CAWRSEGTGELFF
V gene: TRBV30
J gene: TRBJ2-2
clone size: NA
D gene: NA

CDR3 DNA: TGTGCCAGCAGCGTAGAGTGGAGAAATACGCAGTATTTT
CDR3 protein: CASSVEWRNTQYF
V gene: TRBV9
J gene: TRBJ2-3
clone size: NA
D gene: NA

CDR3 DNA: TGTGCCAGCAGCCGAATACGAAGGGGGCCGAGCACAGATACGCAGTATTTT
CDR3 protein: CASSRIRRGPSTDTQYF
V gene: TRBV14
J gene: TRBJ2-3
clone size: NA
D gene: TRBD1

CDR3 DNA: TGTGCCAGCAGTTCCCCTAGCTTGGCAGGGACAGATACGCAGTATTTT
CDR3 protein: CASSSPSLAGTDTQYF
V gene: TRBV27
J gene: TRBJ2-3
clone size: NA
D gene: NA

CDR3 DNA: TGTGCCTGGAGTGTACTGGGACACCGGTACTCTGGAAACACCATATATTTT
CDR3 protein: CAWSVLGHRYSGNTIYF
V gene: TRBV30
J gene: TRBJ1-3
clone size: NA
D gene: NA

CDR3 DNA: TGTGCCTGGAGACAGGGGGCGGGCTATGGCTACACCTTC
CDR3 protein: CAWRQGAGYGYTF
V gene: TRBV30
J gene: TRBJ1-2
clone size: once
D gene: TRBD1

CDR3 DNA: TGCGCCAGCAGCTTATCGGGAGAGGCCAATGAGCAGTTCTTC
CDR3 protein: CASSLSGEANEQFF
V gene: TRBV5-1
J gene: TRBJ2-1
clone size: NA
D gene: NA

CDR3 DNA: TGTGCCAGCAGCCCCGGTGGAGCGGGAGGGTGGGAGCAGTACTTC
CDR3 protein: CASSPGGAGGWEQYF
V gene: TRBV11-2
J gene: TRBJ2-7
clone size: NA
D gene: TRBD2

CDR3 DNA: TGTGCCAGCAGCAACATCCGGGGGGCGAGTACCTACGAGCAGTACTTC
CDR3 protein: CASSNIRGASTYEQYF
V gene: TRBV7-6
J gene: TRBJ2-7
clone size: NA
D gene: NA

CDR3 DNA: TGTGCCAGCCAAACAGGGGGCGCTGGAAACACCATATATTTT
CDR3 protein: CASQTGGAGNTIYF
V gene: TRBV28
J gene: TRBJ1-3
clone size: NA
D gene: TRBD1

CDR3 DNA: TGTGCCAGCAGTGAAGCAGGGGGGTCCTACAATGAGCAGTTCTTC
CDR3 protein: CASSEAGGSYNEQFF
V gene: TRBV2
J gene: TRBJ2-1
clone size: NA
D gene: NA

CDR3 DNA: TGTGCCAGTAGTTCCCAGACAACTAGCACAGATACGCAGTATTTT
CDR3 protein: CASSSQTTSTDTQYF
V gene: TRBV19
J gene: TRBJ2-3
clone size: NA
D gene: NA

CDR3 DNA: TGTGCCAGCTCACCAAGGGGTCATGAGCAGTTCTTC
CDR3 protein: CASSPRGHEQFF
V gene: TRBV18
J gene: TRBJ2-1
clone size: NA
D gene: NA

CDR3 DNA: TGTGCCAGCAGCCGGGGGTTAGGAGGGCCAAATTACAATGAGCAGTTCTTC
CDR3 protein: CASSRGLGGPNYNEQFF
V gene: TRBV25-1
J gene: TRBJ2-1
clone size: NA
D gene: NA

CDR3 DNA: TGTGCCAGCAGCTTGGGGCTAGGGTCAGATACGCAGTATTTT
CDR3 protein: CASSLGLGSDTQYF
V gene: TRBV5-6
J gene: TRBJ2-3
clone size: NA
D gene: NA

CDR3 DNA: TGTGCCACCAGCCAGGCGGGGGCCGCCTACGAGCAGTACTTC
CDR3 protein: CATSQAGAAYEQYF
V gene: TRBV15
J gene: TRBJ2-7
clone size: NA
D gene: NA

CDR3 DNA: TGTGCCAGCAGTGAGACCGGGGGCGGGGAGCTGTTTTTT
CDR3 protein: CASSETGGGELFF
V gene: TRBV2
J gene: TRBJ2-2
clone size: NA
D gene: NA

CDR3 DNA: TGTGCCAGCAGTGAAAGGTGGGGAATCTATGGCTACACCTTC
CDR3 protein: CASSERWGIYGYTF
V gene: TRBV6-1
J gene: TRBJ1-2
clone size: NA
D gene: NA

CDR3 DNA: TGTGCCAGCAGTGACCCGGGACAGGGGGTTGGAGGGGAGCTGTTTTTT
CDR3 protein: CASSDPGQGVGGELFF
V gene: TRBV6-1
J gene: TRBJ2-2
clone size: NA
D gene: TRBD1

CDR3 DNA: TGTGCCAGCAGCGTGTTAGCGGGGGAAGGCGATGAGCAGTTCTTC
CDR3 protein: CASSVLAGEGDEQFF
V gene: TRBV9
J gene: TRBJ2-1
clone size: NA
D gene: TRBD2

CDR3 DNA: TGTGCCAGCAGGGCCGGTGTGGTCCACGAGCAGTACTTC
CDR3 protein: CASRAGVVHEQYF
V gene: TRBV6-1
J gene: TRBJ2-7
clone size: NA
D gene: NA

CDR3 DNA: TGTGCCTGGAGCGCGAGGGGGAGCGACTACACCTTC
CDR3 protein: CAWSARGSDYTF
V gene: TRBV30
J gene: TRBJ1-2
clone size: NA
D gene: NA

CDR3 DNA: TGTGCCAGCAGCGGGCTAGCGTACTCGGATACGCAGTATTTT
CDR3 protein: CASSGLAYSDTQYF
V gene: TRBV7-3
J gene: TRBJ2-3
clone size: NA
D gene: NA

CDR3 DNA: TGTGCCAGCAGCTTATCCTCCACTGAAGCTTTCTTT
CDR3 protein: CASSLSSTEAFF
V gene: TRBV7-9
J gene: TRBJ1-1
clone size: NA
D gene: NA

CDR3 DNA: TGTGCCAGCAGCACCCAACAGGGCACTGAAGCTTTCTTT
CDR3 protein: CASSTQQGTEAFF
V gene: TRBV7-3
J gene: TRBJ1-1
clone size: NA
D gene: NA

CDR3 DNA: TGCGCCAGCAGCCAGTTGGGGGGCAATCAGCCCCAGCATTTT
CDR3 protein: CASSQLGGNQPQHF
V gene: TRBV4-1
J gene: TRBJ1-5
clone size: once
D gene: NA

CDR3 DNA: TGTGCCATCAGGAAAAGCGGATCATCCTACGAGCAGTACTTC
CDR3 protein: CAIRKSGSSYEQYF
V gene: TRBV10-3
J gene: TRBJ2-7
clone size: NA
D gene: NA

CDR3 DNA: TGTGCCAGCAGCTCCGGGACTAGCGGGAATGAGCAGTTCTTC
CDR3 protein: CASSSGTSGNEQFF
V gene: TRBV6-6
J gene: TRBJ2-1
clone size: NA
D gene: TRBD2

CDR3 DNA: TGTGCCAGCAGCTTCAACCAAAACATTCAGTACTTC
CDR3 protein: CASSFNQNIQYF
V gene: TRBV5-4
J gene: TRBJ2-4
clone size: NA
D gene: NA

CDR3 DNA: TGTGCCAGCAGCCCCCGGACACAAGGGACCCAGTACTTC
CDR3 protein: CASSPRTQGTQYF
V gene: TRBV14
J gene: TRBJ2-5
clone size: NA
D gene: NA

CDR3 DNA: TGTGCCAGTAGACCAGATTGGGACAAAAACATTCAGTACTTC
CDR3 protein: CASRPDWDKNIQYF
V gene: TRBV6-1
J gene: TRBJ2-4
clone size: NA
D gene: NA

CDR3 DNA: TGTGCCAGCAGTTACCGAGGACAGGGCACAGATACGCAGTATTTT
CDR3 protein: CASSYRGQGTDTQYF
V gene: TRBV6-5
J gene: TRBJ2-3
clone size: NA
D gene: TRBD1

CDR3 DNA: TGTGCCAGCAGCTTTAGGGCAACTAATGAAAAACTGTTTTTT
CDR3 protein: CASSFRATNEKLFF
V gene: TRBV11-2
J gene: TRBJ1-4
clone size: NA
D gene: NA

CDR3 DNA: TGCAGTTCCGAGAATACGCAGTATTTT
CDR3 protein: CSSENTQYF
V gene: TRBV20-1
J gene: TRBJ2-3
clone size: few
D gene: NA

CDR3 DNA: TGTGCCAGCTCGAAGCTCGGGCTGGACGATCAGCCCCAGCATTTT
CDR3 protein: CASSKLGLDDQPQHF
V gene: TRBV6-7
J gene: TRBJ1-5
clone size: NA
D gene: NA

CDR3 DNA: TGTGCCAGCAGTTTACCGCAGCCCACTGAAGCTTTCTTT
CDR3 protein: CASSLPQPTEAFF
V gene: TRBV28
J gene: TRBJ1-1
clone size: NA
D gene: NA

CDR3 DNA: TGTGCCAGCAGCCCTCGGATGAACACTGAAGCTTTCTTT
CDR3 protein: CASSPRMNTEAFF
V gene: TRBV9
J gene: TRBJ1-1
clone size: few
D gene: NA